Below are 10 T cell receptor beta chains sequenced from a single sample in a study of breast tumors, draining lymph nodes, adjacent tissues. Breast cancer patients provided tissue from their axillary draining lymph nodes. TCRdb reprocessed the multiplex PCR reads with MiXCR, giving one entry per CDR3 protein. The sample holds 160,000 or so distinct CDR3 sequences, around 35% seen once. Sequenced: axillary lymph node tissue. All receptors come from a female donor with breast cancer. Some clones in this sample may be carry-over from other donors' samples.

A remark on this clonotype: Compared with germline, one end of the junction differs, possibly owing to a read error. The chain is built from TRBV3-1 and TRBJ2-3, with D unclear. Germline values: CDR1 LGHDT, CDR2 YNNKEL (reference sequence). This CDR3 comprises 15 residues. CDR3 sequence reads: CARSRLGPPLDTQYF. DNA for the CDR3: TGTGCCCGCAGCCGCCTAGGCCCCCCTTTAGATACGCAGTATTTT.

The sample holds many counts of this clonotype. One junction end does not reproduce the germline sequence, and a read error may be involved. CDR3 sequence: CATSVPGQGVLFF. CDR3 coding DNA: TGTGCCACCAGTGTTCCGGGACAGGGGGTGCTGTTTTTT. The chain employs TRBV24-1 and TRBJ2-2; TRBD1 matches 11 bases. CDR1 is KGHDR and CDR2 is SFDVKD in the germline V gene. This CDR3 has 13 residues.

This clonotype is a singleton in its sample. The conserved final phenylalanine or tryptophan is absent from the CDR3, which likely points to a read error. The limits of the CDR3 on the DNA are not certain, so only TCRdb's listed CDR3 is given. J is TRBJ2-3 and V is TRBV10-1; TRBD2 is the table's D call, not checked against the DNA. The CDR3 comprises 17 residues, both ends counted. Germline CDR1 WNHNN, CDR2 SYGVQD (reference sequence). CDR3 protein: CASSEPTSGGAQIRSQS.

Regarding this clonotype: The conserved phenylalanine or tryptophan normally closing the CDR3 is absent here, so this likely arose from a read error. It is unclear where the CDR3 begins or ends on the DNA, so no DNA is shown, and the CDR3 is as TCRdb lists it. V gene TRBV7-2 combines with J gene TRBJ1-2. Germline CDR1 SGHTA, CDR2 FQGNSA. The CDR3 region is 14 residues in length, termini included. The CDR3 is CASSLEIPVYGHTL.

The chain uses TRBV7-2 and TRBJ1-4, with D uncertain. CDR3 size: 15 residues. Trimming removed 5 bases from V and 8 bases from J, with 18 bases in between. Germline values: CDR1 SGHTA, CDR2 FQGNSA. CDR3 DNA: TGTGCCAGCAGCAACGGCGGGCGAGACGGCGAAAAACTGTTTTTT. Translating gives CASSNGGRDGEKLFF.

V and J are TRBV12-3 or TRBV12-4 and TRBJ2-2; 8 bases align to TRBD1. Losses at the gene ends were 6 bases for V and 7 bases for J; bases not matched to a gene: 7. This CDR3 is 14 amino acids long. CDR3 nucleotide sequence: TGTGCCAGCAGAGAAGGACAGGGACACGGGGAGCTGTTTTTT. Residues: CASREGQGHGELFF.

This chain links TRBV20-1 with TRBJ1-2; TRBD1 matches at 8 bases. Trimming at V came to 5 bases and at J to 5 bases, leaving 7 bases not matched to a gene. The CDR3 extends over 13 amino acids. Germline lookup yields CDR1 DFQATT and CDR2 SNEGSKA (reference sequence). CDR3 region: CSAPQDRVYGYTF. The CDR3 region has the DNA TGCAGTGCTCCCCAGGACAGGGTATATGGCTACACCTTC.

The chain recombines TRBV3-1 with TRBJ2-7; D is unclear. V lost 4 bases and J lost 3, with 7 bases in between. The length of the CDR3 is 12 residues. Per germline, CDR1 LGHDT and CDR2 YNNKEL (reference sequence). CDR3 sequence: CASSPVGYEQYF. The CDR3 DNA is TGTGCCAGCAGCCCTGTGGGCTACGAGCAGTACTTC.

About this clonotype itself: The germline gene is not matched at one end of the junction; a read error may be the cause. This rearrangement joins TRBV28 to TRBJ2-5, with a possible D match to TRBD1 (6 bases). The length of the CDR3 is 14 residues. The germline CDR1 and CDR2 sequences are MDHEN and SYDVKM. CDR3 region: CVSRTQGDVETQYF. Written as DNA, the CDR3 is TGTGTCAGCAGAACACAGGGCGACGTAGAGACCCAGTACTTT. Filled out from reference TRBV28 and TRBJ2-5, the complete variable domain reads DVKVTQSSRYLVKRTGEKVFLECVQDMDHENMFWYRQDPGLGLRLIYFSYDVKMKEKGDIPEGYSVSREKKERFSLILESASTNQTSMYLCVSRTQGDVETQYFGPGTRLLVL.

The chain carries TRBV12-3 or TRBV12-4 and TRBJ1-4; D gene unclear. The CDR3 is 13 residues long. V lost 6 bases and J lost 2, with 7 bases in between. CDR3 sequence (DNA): TGTGCCAGCAGGGTATCGACTAATGAAAAACTGTTTTTT. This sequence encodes CASRVSTNEKLFF.